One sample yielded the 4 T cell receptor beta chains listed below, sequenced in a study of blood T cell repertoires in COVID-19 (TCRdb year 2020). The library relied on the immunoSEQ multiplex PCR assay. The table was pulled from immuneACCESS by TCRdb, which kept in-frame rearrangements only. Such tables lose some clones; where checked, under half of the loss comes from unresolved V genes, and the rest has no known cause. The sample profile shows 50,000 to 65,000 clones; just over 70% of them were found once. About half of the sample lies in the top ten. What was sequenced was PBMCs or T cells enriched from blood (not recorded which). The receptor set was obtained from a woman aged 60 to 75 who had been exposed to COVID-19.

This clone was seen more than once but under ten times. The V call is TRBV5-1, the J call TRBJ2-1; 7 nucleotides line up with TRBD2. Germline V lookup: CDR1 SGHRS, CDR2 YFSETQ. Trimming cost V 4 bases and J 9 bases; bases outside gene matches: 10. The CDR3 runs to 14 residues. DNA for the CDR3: TGCGCCAGCAGCGTAGGTCAGGGCGGGGGTGAGCAGTTCTTC. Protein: CASSVGQGGGEQFF.

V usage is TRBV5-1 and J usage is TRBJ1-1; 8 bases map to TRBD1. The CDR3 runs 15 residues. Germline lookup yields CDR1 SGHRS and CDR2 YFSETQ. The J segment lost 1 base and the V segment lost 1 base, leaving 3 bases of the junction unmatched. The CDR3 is CASSLFGQGNTEAFF. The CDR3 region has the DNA TGCGCCAGCAGCTTGTTTGGACAGGGGAACACTGAAGCTTTCTTT.

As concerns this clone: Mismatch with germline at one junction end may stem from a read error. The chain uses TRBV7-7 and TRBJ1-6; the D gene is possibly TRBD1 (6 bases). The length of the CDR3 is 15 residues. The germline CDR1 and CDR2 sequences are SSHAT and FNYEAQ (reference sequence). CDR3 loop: CASSRELGGGSPLHF. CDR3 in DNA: TGTGCTAGCAGCCGCGAGTTAGGGGGGGGTTCACCCCTCCACTTT.

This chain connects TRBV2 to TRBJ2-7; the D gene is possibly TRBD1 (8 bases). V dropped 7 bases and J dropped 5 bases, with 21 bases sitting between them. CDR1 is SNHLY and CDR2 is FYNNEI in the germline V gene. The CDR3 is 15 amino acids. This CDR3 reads CASTQGAGRLHEQYF. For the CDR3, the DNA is TGTGCCAGCACCCAGGGGGCCGGGAGGCTCCACGAGCAGTACTTC. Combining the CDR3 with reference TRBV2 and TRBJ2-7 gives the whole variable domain EPEVTQTPSHQVTQMGQEVILRCVPISNHLYFYWYRQILGQKVEFLVSFYNNEISEKSEIFDDQFSVERPDGSNFTLKIRSTKLEDSAMYFCASTQGAGRLHEQYFGPGTRLTVT.